Presented here are 27 T cell receptor beta chains from one specimen sequenced in a study of T cell responses to AZD1222 COVID-19 vaccine. Some clones are missing from TCRdb's copy, which holds only in-frame ones; the method was immunoSEQ multiplex PCR. The repertoire holds over 110,000 clones, with about 87% as singletons. The sequencing here drew on peripheral blood, taken on day 0 of AZD1222 vaccination. The receptor source for this set is an adult in good health.

The V call is TRBV6-1, the J call TRBJ2-7; 9 bases fit TRBD1. The germline V gene has CDR1 MNHNS and CDR2 SASEGT. With 2 bases clipped from V and 5 bases from J, the junction kept 7 bases outside the gene matches. CDR3 size: 15 residues. The DNA for the CDR3 is TGTGCCAGCAGTGAACTTGGGACAGGGTCCCACGAGCAGTACTTC. This gives the protein CASSELGTGSHEQYF.

The V call is TRBV7-9, the J call TRBJ1-1, with D possibly matching TRBD1 (5 bases). The V gene's germline CDR1 is SEHNR and CDR2 FQNEAQ (reference sequence). Trimming stripped 1 base from V and 7 bases from J, with 7 bases between. This CDR3 region has 12 residues. The CDR3 DNA follows: TGTGCCAGCAGCTTAGGGCAGGGTGAAGCTTTCTTT. As protein: CASSLGQGEAFF.

The chain carries TRBV11-2 and TRBJ2-1; D gene uncertain. Germline V CDR1 and CDR2: SGHAT, FQNNGV. The CDR3 is made up of 15 amino acids. The V end was cut by 8 bases, the J end by 0 bases, with 14 bases between. The CDR3 protein is CASVPGRHSYNEQFF. The CDR3 DNA is TGTGCCAGCGTGCCCGGGCGACACTCCTACAATGAGCAGTTCTTC.

This chain connects TRBV9 to TRBJ2-5; D is unresolved. This CDR3 has 13 residues. Trimming took off 4 bases at V and 1 base at J, with 8 bases between the two ends. In germline, CDR1 is SGDLS, CDR2 YYNGEE. The CDR3 bases are TGTGCCAGCAGCTTCAGAGCCCAAGAGACCCAGTACTTC. It encodes CASSFRAQETQYF.

This chain joins TRBV18 and TRBJ2-3, with D perhaps matching TRBD2 (5 bases). Germline V gives CDR1 KGHSH, CDR2 LQKENI. The germline V and J ends were trimmed by 3 bases and 6 bases, with 25 bases remaining between them. CDR3 length: 18 residues. The CDR3 protein is CASSPEYRRGNRADTQYF. The CDR3 coding sequence is TGTGCCAGCTCACCGGAGTACCGGAGAGGGAACCGGGCTGATACGCAGTATTTT.

V and J are TRBV3-1 (or the pseudogene TRBV3-2) and TRBJ2-1; 8 nucleotides line up with TRBD2. The CDR3 spans 14 residues. The V gene end was trimmed by 1 base and the J gene end by 12 bases; junction bases not matched to a gene: 8. From germline, CDR1 is LGHDT and CDR2 YNNKEL (reference sequence). CDR3 region: CASSQVAGRGVQFF. In DNA, the CDR3 is TGTGCCAGCAGCCAAGTGGCCGGGCGGGGGGTGCAGTTCTTC.

The chain recombines TRBV4-3 with TRBJ1-3, with TRBD1 identical over 7 bases. The CDR3 consists of 15 residues. Germline lookup yields CDR1 LGHNA and CDR2 YSLEER. Trimming took 1 base from V and 4 from J; bases not matched to a gene: 4. The DNA of the CDR3 is TGCGCCAGCAGCCAAGCAGGGGGGACGGGAAACACCATATATTTT. It encodes CASSQAGGTGNTIYF.

The gene calls are TRBV28 and TRBJ1-4, with 8 bases aligning to TRBD1. V lost 6 bases to trimming and J lost 7 bases; unmatched junction nucleotides: 7. This CDR3 region has 14 residues. Germline V gives CDR1 MDHEN, CDR2 SYDVKM. The DNA for the CDR3 is TGTGCCAGCAGCGAGGACAGGGAAGGTGAAAAACTGTTTTTT. This sequence encodes CASSEDREGEKLFF.

The rearrangement uses TRBV7-9 and TRBJ1-2, with D hard to call. V was clipped by 3 bases and J by 4 bases, with 15 bases between them. Germline CDR1 SEHNR, CDR2 FQNEAQ (reference sequence). This CDR3 has 15 residues. DNA of the CDR3: TGTGCCAGCAGCTTCGCGGTTACGTATGGCTATGGCTACACCTTC. As protein: CASSFAVTYGYGYTF.

This chain connects TRBV28 to TRBJ1-2; TRBD1 aligns across 12 bases. The germline V gene has CDR1 MDHEN and CDR2 SYDVKM. This CDR3 has 15 amino acids. With 6 bases clipped from V and 4 bases from J, the junction kept 6 bases outside the gene matches. CDR3 sequence (DNA): TGTGCCAGCAGGCAACCGGGACAGGGGGCCTATGGCTACACCTTC. It codes for CASRQPGQGAYGYTF.

The chain is built from TRBV28 and TRBJ2-6; D gene unclear. This CDR3 spans 17 amino acids. The V end lost 2 bases, the J end lost 0 bases, and 11 bases lay between the germline ends. Germline lookup yields CDR1 MDHEN and CDR2 SYDVKM. CDR3 protein: CASSLVSGASGANVLTF. The CDR3 DNA sequence: TGTGCCAGCAGTTTAGTGTCAGGCGCCTCTGGGGCCAACGTCCTGACTTTC.

The chain recombines TRBV18 with TRBJ1-4; no clear D gene. Germline loops: CDR1 KGHSH, CDR2 LQKENI. CDR3 size: 14 residues. The germline V and J ends were trimmed by 1 base and 1 base, with 4 bases remaining between them. This CDR3 is CASSPRGTNEKLFF. For the CDR3, the DNA is TGTGCCAGCTCACCACGGGGAACTAATGAAAAACTGTTTTTT.

The chain employs TRBV5-6 and TRBJ2-7; D is possibly TRBD2 (5 bases). The CDR3 consists of 15 residues. With 0 bases removed from V and 7 bases from J, the gap between germline ends came to 17 bases. Germline CDR1 and CDR2: SGHDT and YYEEEE. The CDR3 region is CASSLAGRLPGEQYF. The CDR3 region has the DNA TGTGCCAGCAGCTTGGCCGGCAGGCTCCCGGGGGAGCAGTACTTC.

The table lists this clone with a count of one. This chain joins TRBV30 and TRBJ1-5, with D perhaps TRBD1 (5 bases). The CDR3 extends over 14 amino acids. Germline V gene data show CDR1 as GTSNPN and CDR2 as SVGIG (reference sequence). Between the trimmed V and J ends, which lost 2 bases and 2 bases, there was a span of 10 bases. CDR3 nucleotide sequence: TGTGCCTGGAGTAAGTGGGGGGGCAATCAGCCCCAGCATTTT. It codes for CAWSKWGGNQPQHF.

This chain links TRBV14 with TRBJ2-2; D might be TRBD2 (6 bases). The germline gives CDR1 SGHDN, CDR2 FVKESK. Deletions cut 1 base from V and 4 bases from J, with 10 bases between. CDR3 size: 15 residues. The CDR3 spells CASSQGRRATGELFF. CDR3 DNA sequence: TGTGCCAGCAGCCAAGGGAGGAGGGCCACCGGGGAGCTGTTTTTT. The full variable domain, with the rest looked up from reference TRBV14 and TRBJ2-2, is EAGVTQFPSHSVIEKGQTVTLRCDPISGHDNLYWYRRVMGKEIKFLLHFVKESKQDESGMPNNRFLAERTGGTYSTLKVQPAELEDSGVYFCASSQGRRATGELFFGEGSRLTVL.

This chain joins TRBV2 and TRBJ1-4; D ambiguous. This CDR3 spans 15 amino acids. With 1 base removed from V and 2 bases from J, the gap between germline ends came to 8 bases. Germline V gene lookup returns CDR1 SNHLY and CDR2 FYNNEI. This chain's CDR3 is CASSEVGSTNEKLFF. CDR3 bases: TGTGCCAGCAGTGAAGTAGGGAGCACTAATGAAAAACTGTTTTTT.

The chain recombines TRBV27 with TRBJ2-1; D ambiguous. This CDR3 has 15 amino acids. V was clipped by 2 bases and J by 6 bases, with 14 bases between them. Germline V gene data show CDR1 as MNHEY and CDR2 as SMNVEV (reference sequence). The CDR3 DNA reads as TGTGCCAGCAGTTTACTTTCGCAGGCCCGCAATGAGCAGTTCTTC. This encodes CASSLLSQARNEQFF.

The chain couples TRBV7-9 to TRBJ2-2, with 9 bases lining up with TRBD1. Germline CDR1 reads SEHNR; CDR2 reads FQNEAQ (reference sequence). Trimming removed 2 bases from V and 7 bases from J; junction bases left unmatched: 8. The CDR3 sequence is 16 residues long. Written as DNA, the CDR3 is TGTGCCAGCAGCTTACCCCAGGGGACAGGGAACGGGGAGCTGTTTTTT. Translated: CASSLPQGTGNGELFF.

This rearrangement joins TRBV3-1 (or the pseudogene TRBV3-2) to TRBJ2-5; D unclear. The CDR3 is 15 residues long. Trimming pared 0 bases from V and 5 bases from J, leaving 13 bases between. Germline values: CDR1 LGHDT, CDR2 YNNKEL (reference sequence). CDR3 amino acids: CASSQENRGEETQYF. The DNA of the CDR3 is TGTGCCAGCAGCCAAGAAAACCGCGGCGAGGAGACCCAGTACTTC.

The gene calls are TRBV7-2 and TRBJ2-1, with D perhaps TRBD2 (5 bases). The ends were cut back, 10 bases at V and 10 bases at J, with 29 bases in the middle. Per the germline V gene, CDR1 is SGHTA and CDR2 is FQGNSA. This CDR3 is built from 16 residues. The CDR3 DNA sequence: TGTGCCACCCCAGCCACGGACCGGGGTCCCTTGGGGGAGCAGTTCTTC. Amino acids: CATPATDRGPLGEQFF.

V usage is TRBV6-5 and J usage is TRBJ2-2, with D hard to call. Trimming stripped 0 bases from V and 4 bases from J, with 12 bases between. The germline V gene encodes CDR1 MNHEY and CDR2 SVGAGI. The CDR3 sequence is 16 residues long. CDR3 nucleotide sequence: TGTGCCAGCAGTTACTCTTCGGTCCTGACCACCGGGGAGCTGTTTTTT. Its protein is CASSYSSVLTTGELFF.

V gene TRBV28 combines with J gene TRBJ1-2; D not resolved. The V end lost 10 bases, the J end lost 8 bases, and 11 bases lay between the germline ends. The CDR3 contains 10 residues. The germline gives CDR1 MDHEN, CDR2 SYDVKM. This CDR3 reads CATFRAGYTF. CDR3 coding DNA: TGTGCCACTTTCCGCGCCGGCTACACCTTC.

The gene calls are TRBV28 and TRBJ2-1, with 11 bases fitting TRBD2. Trimming took 6 bases from V and 1 from J; bases not matched to a gene: 5. Germline values: CDR1 MDHEN, CDR2 SYDVKM. The CDR3 length is 16 residues. The CDR3 sequence: CASRSLAGVSYNEQFF. Here the CDR3 DNA reads TGTGCCAGCAGATCACTAGCGGGAGTGTCCTACAATGAGCAGTTCTTC.

This chain uses TRBV29-1 with TRBJ2-7, with 10 positions matching TRBD2. The length of the CDR3 is 13 residues. V shed 6 bases and J 2 bases; nucleotides not matched to a gene: 4. Germline CDR1 and CDR2: SQVTM and ANQGSEA. Written as DNA, the CDR3 is TGCAGCGTCGGACTAGCGGCCCCCTACGAGCAGTACTTC. Protein: CSVGLAAPYEQYF.

The chain couples TRBV7-2 to TRBJ2-7; D is possibly TRBD1 (5 bases). This CDR3 has 15 amino acids. Germline CDR1 reads SGHTA; CDR2 reads FQGNSA. The germline V and J ends were trimmed by 5 bases and 2 bases, with 16 bases remaining between them. CDR3 sequence: CASSLQGAPTYEQYF. CDR3 nucleotides: TGTGCCAGCAGCCTCCAAGGGGCGCCTACCTACGAGCAGTACTTC.

The V call is TRBV12-3 or TRBV12-4, the J call TRBJ2-1, with 8 bases matching TRBD2. Trimming removed 3 bases from V and 9 bases from J; junction bases left unmatched: 4. This CDR3 comprises 13 residues. CDR3 amino acids: CASSLTSASEQFF. The CDR3 region has the DNA TGTGCCAGCAGTTTGACTAGCGCGTCTGAGCAGTTCTTC.

The chain combines TRBV7-9 with TRBJ2-1, with D possibly being TRBD2 (6 bases). The germline V gene has CDR1 SEHNR and CDR2 FQNEAQ (reference sequence). CDR3 length equals 13 residues. V was pared by 8 bases and J by 9 bases, with 17 bases between. For the CDR3, the DNA is TGTGCCAGCCGGCCGGGAGAATATGGTGAGCAGTTCTTC. The encoded protein is CASRPGEYGEQFF.